This T cell receptor beta chain was sequenced for a study of shared clonotypes between healthy human individuals. At the level of the study: Per donor, CD8 memory used one plate, CD8 naive used two, CD4 memory used three and CD4 naive used three.

Trimming stripped 2 bases from V and 0 bases from J, with 8 bases between. This CDR3 has 15 residues. Germline loops: CDR1 MNHEY, CDR2 SMNVEV (reference sequence). This table comes from immunoSEQ multiplex PCR, and its TCRdb copy is limited to in-frame clones, with some not included. The table shows some 1,900,000 clones, with just under 95% occurring only once. A word on this clone: Other DNA sequences within the sample encode an identical CDR3.

Naive CD8 cells were CD45RO-negative, positively selected for CCR7, excluding terminally differentiated effector memory CD45RA+ cells. This receptor was identified in a man aged 18 to 35 in good health. Input material: naive CD8+ T cells sorted from blood. V gene TRBV27 combines with J gene TRBJ2-1; tentative D call: TRBD1 (6 bases). The CDR3 sequence is CASSLGGISYNEQFF. The CDR3 region has the DNA TGTGCCAGCAGTTTAGGGGGCATCTCCTACAATGAGCAGTTCTTC.